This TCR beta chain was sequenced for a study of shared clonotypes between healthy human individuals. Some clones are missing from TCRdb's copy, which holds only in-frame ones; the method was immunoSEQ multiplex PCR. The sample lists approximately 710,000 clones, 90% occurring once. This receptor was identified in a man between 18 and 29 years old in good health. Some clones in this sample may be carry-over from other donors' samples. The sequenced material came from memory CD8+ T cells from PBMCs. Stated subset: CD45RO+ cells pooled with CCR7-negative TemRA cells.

As DNA, the CDR3 is TGTGCCAGCAGCAACCCCCGGTTTGCGCCTAGCACAGATACGCAGTATTTT. Amino acid sequence: CASSNPRFAPSTDTQYF. J is TRBJ2-3 and V is TRBV7-9; unclear D gene. The CDR3 runs to 17 residues. CDR1 and CDR2 from the germline V gene are SEHNR and FQNEAQ (reference sequence). With 5 bases removed from V and 0 bases from J, the gap between germline ends came to 18 bases. Full variable domain (outside the CDR3, taken from reference TRBV7-9 and TRBJ2-3): DTGVSQNPRHKITKRGQNVTFRCDPISEHNRLYWYRQTLGQGPEFLTYFQNEAQLEKSRLLSDRFSAERPKGSFSTLEIQRTEQGDSAMYLCASSNPRFAPSTDTQYFGPGTRLTVL.